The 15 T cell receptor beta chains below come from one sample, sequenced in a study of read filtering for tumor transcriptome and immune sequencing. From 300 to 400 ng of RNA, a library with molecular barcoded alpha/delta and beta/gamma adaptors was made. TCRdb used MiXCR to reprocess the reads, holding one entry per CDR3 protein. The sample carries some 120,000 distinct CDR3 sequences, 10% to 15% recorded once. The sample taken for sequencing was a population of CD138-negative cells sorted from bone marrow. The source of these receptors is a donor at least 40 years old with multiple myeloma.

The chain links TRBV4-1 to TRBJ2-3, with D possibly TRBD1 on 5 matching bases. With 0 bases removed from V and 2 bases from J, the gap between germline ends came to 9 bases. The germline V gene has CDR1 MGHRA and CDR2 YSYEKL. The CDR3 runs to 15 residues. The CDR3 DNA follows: TGCGCCAGCAGCCAAGAACCAGGGCACACAGATACGCAGTATTTT. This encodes CASSQEPGHTDTQYF.

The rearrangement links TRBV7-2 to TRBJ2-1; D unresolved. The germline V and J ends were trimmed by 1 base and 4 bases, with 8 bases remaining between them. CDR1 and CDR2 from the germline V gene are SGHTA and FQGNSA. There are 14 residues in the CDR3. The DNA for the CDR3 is TGTGCCAGCAGCTTAGGACATGGGTACAATGAGCAGTTCTTC. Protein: CASSLGHGYNEQFF.

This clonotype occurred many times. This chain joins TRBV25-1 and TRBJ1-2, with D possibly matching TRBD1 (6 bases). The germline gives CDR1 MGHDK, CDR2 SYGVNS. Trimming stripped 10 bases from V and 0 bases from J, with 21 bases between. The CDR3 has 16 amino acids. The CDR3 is CAIALCWGPTNYGYTF. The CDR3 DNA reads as TGTGCCATTGCTTTGTGTTGGGGGCCAACTAACTATGGCTACACCTTC.

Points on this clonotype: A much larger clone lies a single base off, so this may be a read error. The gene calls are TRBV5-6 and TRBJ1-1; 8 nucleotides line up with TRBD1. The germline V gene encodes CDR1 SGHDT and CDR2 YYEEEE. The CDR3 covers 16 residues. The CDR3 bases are TGTGCCAGCAGCTTGGTGAGGACAGGGAGGAACACTGATGCTTTCTTT. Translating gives CASSLVRTGRNTDAFF.

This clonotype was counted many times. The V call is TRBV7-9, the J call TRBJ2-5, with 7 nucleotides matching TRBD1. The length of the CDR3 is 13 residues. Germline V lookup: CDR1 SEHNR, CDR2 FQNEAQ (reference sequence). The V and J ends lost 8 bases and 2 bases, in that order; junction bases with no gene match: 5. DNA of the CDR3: TGTGCCAGCTCAGACAGGGATCAAGAGACCCAGTACTTC. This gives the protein CASSDRDQETQYF.

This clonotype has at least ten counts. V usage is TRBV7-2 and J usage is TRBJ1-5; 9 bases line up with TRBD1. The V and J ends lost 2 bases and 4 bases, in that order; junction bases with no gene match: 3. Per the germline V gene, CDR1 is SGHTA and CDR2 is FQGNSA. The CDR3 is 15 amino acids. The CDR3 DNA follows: TGTGCCAGCAGCTTAATGGGACAGGGAAATCAGCCCCAGCATTTT. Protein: CASSLMGQGNQPQHF.

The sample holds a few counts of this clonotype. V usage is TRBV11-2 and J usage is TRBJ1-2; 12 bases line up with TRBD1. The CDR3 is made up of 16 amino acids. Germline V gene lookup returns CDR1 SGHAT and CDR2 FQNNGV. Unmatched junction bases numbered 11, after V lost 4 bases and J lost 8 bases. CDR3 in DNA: TGTGCCAGCAGCTCGTTATCCTCCGGGACAGGGGGCGGCTACACCTTC. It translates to CASSSLSSGTGGGYTF.

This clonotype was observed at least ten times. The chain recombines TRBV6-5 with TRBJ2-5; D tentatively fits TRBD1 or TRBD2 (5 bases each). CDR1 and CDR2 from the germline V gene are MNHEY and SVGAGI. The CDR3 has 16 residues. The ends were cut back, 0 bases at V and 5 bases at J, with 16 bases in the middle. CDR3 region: CASSYSTGRNWETQYF. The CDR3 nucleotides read TGTGCCAGCAGTTACTCGACGGGGCGTAATTGGGAGACCCAGTACTTC.

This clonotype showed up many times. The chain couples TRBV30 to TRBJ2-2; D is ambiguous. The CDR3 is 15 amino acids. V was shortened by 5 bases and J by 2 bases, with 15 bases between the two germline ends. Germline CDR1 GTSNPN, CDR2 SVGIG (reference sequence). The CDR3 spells CAWSKGPGNTGELFF. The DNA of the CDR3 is TGTGCCTGGTCCAAAGGTCCCGGCAACACCGGGGAGCTGTTTTTT.

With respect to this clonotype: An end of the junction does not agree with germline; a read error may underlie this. CDR3 protein: CASSFSGSSDPQYF. CDR3 in DNA: TGTGCCAGCAGCTTTAGCGGATCCTCAGATCCGCAGTATTTT. The chain is built from TRBV5-6 and TRBJ2-3; perhaps TRBD2 as D (6 bases). CDR3 length: 14 amino acids. Germline CDR1 is SGHDT and CDR2 is YYEEEE.

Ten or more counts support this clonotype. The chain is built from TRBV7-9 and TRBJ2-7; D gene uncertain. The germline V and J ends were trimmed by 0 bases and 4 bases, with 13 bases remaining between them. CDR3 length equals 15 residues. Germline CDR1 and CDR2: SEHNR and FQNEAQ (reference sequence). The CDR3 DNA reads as TGTGCCAGCAGCTTAGCGGCGGAGCTCGTTTACGAGCAGTACTTC. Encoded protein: CASSLAAELVYEQYF.

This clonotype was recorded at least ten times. In nucleotides, the CDR3 is TGCAGTGCTATTAGAGGGGTAGGGTTGGAGACCCAGTACTTC. Translation gives CSAIRGVGLETQYF. The chain uses TRBV20-1 and TRBJ2-5; D possibly uses TRBD1 or TRBD2 (5 bases each). The germline V gene has CDR1 DFQATT and CDR2 SNEGSKA (reference sequence). V lost 4 bases and J 5 bases, leaving 17 bases between the germline ends. The CDR3 has 14 amino acids.

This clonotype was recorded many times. For the CDR3, the DNA is TGTGCCAGCAACCTCCGACTAGCGGGAGAGAATGAGCAGTTCTTC. Translating gives CASNLRLAGENEQFF. The genes are TRBV28 and TRBJ2-1; 12 bases match TRBD2. CDR3 size: 15 residues. From germline, CDR1 is MDHEN and CDR2 SYDVKM. The V segment lost 7 bases and the J segment 7 bases; nucleotides outside the gene matches: 8. The variable domain in full, completed from reference TRBV28 and TRBJ2-1, reads DVKVTQSSRYLVKRTGEKVFLECVQDMDHENMFWYRQDPGLGLRLIYFSYDVKMKEKGDIPEGYSVSREKKERFSLILESASTNQTSMYLCASNLRLAGENEQFFGPGTRLTVL.

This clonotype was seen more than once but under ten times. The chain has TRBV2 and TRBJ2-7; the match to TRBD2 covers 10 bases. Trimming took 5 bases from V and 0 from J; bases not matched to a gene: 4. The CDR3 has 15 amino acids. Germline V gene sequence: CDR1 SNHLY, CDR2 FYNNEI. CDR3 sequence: CASSLLAGPSYEQYF. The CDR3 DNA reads TGTGCCAGCAGTCTACTAGCGGGACCCTCCTACGAGCAGTACTTC. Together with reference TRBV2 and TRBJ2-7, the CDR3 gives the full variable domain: EPEVTQTPSHQVTQMGQEVILRCVPISNHLYFYWYRQILGQKVEFLVSFYNNEISEKSEIFDDQFSVERPDGSNFTLKIRSTKLEDSAMYFCASSLLAGPSYEQYFGPGTRLTVT.

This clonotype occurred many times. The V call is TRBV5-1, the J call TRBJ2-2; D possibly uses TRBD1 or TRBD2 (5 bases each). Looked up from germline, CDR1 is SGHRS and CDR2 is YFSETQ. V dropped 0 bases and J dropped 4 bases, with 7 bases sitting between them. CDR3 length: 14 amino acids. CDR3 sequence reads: CASSLDGGTGELFF. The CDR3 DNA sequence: TGCGCCAGCAGCTTGGATGGGGGCACCGGGGAGCTGTTTTTT. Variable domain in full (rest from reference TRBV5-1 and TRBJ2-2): KAGVTQTPRYLIKTRGQQVTLSCSPISGHRSVSWYQQTPGQGLQFLFEYFSETQRNKGNFPGRFSGRQFSNSRSEMNVSTLELGDSALYLCASSLDGGTGELFFGEGSRLTVL.